This paragraph reports one T cell receptor (beta chain). Antigen: not known. One end of the junction is discordant with germline, which a read error may explain. The entry originates in a study of vaccination and CD4 T cells after COVID-19. Study details: In culture, cells were exposed to overlapping spike peptides from SARS-CoV-2, HCoV-NL63, HCoV-OC43 and HCoV-229E.

The treatment was: roughly 11-day PBMC culture with coronavirus spike peptide pools or control peptides (ViraFEST assay). Once obtained from cultured CD4+ T cells, the DNA was sequenced using the Oncomine TCR Beta short-read assay. MiXCR was run by TCRdb on the PCR reads, yielding one entry per CDR3 protein. This sample carries over 20,000 distinct CDR3 sequences, 50% to 65% of them seen once, and the ten largest clones take 5.5% to 7%. This receptor was taken from a human donor who had recovered from COVID-19. What was sequenced was CD4+ T cells from blood, cultured in vitro.

CDR3 nucleotide sequence: TGTGCTAGCAGCTTAGCAACCTCACCTTACACCGGGGAGCTGTTTTTT. It encodes CASSLATSPYTGELFF. J is TRBJ2-2 and V is TRBV7-7; D gene unclear. This CDR3 contains 16 residues. CDR1 and CDR2 (germline): SSHAT, FNYEAQ (reference sequence).